The 21 T cell receptor beta chains below were found in one sample sequenced in a study of blood T cell repertoires in COVID-19. Only in-frame clones appear in the TCRdb table, and some are missing; sequencing was by immunoSEQ multiplex PCR. The sample carries roughly 38,000 clones, more than 85% recorded once. Sequenced input: peripheral blood. The receptors derive from a man aged 45-60 years with active COVID-19.

The CDR3 region has the DNA TGTGCCACCAGCAGGGGACTAGCGGGTTCCTACGAGCAGTACTTC. Translated: CATSRGLAGSYEQYF. The chain employs TRBV15 and TRBJ2-7; 12 bases line up with TRBD2. V was pared by 3 bases and J by 1 base, with 1 base of the junction left unmatched. The CDR3 has 15 amino acids. Germline CDR1 reads LNHNV; CDR2 reads YYDKDF (reference sequence).

This sequence joins TRBV27 and TRBJ2-2, with 11 bases lining up with TRBD2. V lost 5 bases to trimming and J lost 2 bases; unmatched junction nucleotides: 7. Germline V gene lookup returns CDR1 MNHEY and CDR2 SMNVEV (reference sequence). This CDR3 contains 17 residues. The CDR3, as DNA: TGTGCCAGCAGTACAACCGGGACTAGCGGTAACACCGGGGAGCTGTTTTTT. Translating gives CASSTTGTSGNTGELFF.

The CDR3 protein is CASSLSQGNTEAFF. The DNA for the CDR3 is TGTGCCAGCAGCTTGAGCCAGGGGAACACTGAAGCTTTCTTT. The chain uses TRBV5-5 and TRBJ1-1; D is possibly TRBD1 (5 bases). With 1 base removed from V and 1 base from J, the gap between germline ends came to 8 bases. CDR1 and CDR2 from the germline V gene are SGHKS and YYEKEE (reference sequence). There are 14 residues in the CDR3.

This chain connects TRBV2 to TRBJ2-1, with D possibly TRBD2 on 5 matching bases. The CDR3 spans 15 residues. V dropped 6 bases and J dropped 3 bases, with 15 bases sitting between them. Germline V CDR1 and CDR2: SNHLY, FYNNEI. The CDR3 sequence: CASSPEADRYNEQFF. CDR3 DNA sequence: TGTGCCAGCAGCCCGGAGGCGGACCGCTACAATGAGCAGTTCTTC.

J is TRBJ2-3 and V is TRBV20-1, with a tentative D call TRBD1 (5 bases). The CDR3 spans 12 residues. Between the trimmed V and J ends, which lost 3 bases and 6 bases, there was a span of 10 bases. Germline CDR1 DFQATT, CDR2 SNEGSKA (reference sequence). The CDR3 coding sequence is TGCAGTGCTAGTGACAGTTGGGATACGCAGTATTTT. Its protein product is CSASDSWDTQYF.

The chain is built from TRBV6-5 and TRBJ2-7; 7 nucleotides agree with TRBD1. CDR1 and CDR2 (germline): MNHEY, SVGAGI. Trimming took 5 bases from V and 2 from J; bases not matched to a gene: 6. CDR3 size: 14 residues. The CDR3 loop reads CASSLSGQAYEQYF. The CDR3 DNA follows: TGTGCCAGCAGTCTATCAGGACAGGCCTACGAGCAGTACTTC.

CDR3 in amino acids: CASSEQGETEAFF. CDR3 in DNA: TGTGCCAGCAGTGAACAGGGCGAAACTGAAGCTTTCTTT. The chain uses TRBV2 and TRBJ1-1; the D gene is possibly TRBD1 (5 bases). With 2 bases removed from V and 5 bases from J, the gap between germline ends came to 9 bases. The CDR3 runs 13 residues. Germline CDR1 and CDR2: SNHLY and FYNNEI. Together with reference TRBV2 and TRBJ1-1, the CDR3 gives the full variable domain: EPEVTQTPSHQVTQMGQEVILRCVPISNHLYFYWYRQILGQKVEFLVSFYNNEISEKSEIFDDQFSVERPDGSNFTLKIRSTKLEDSAMYFCASSEQGETEAFFGQGTRLTVV.

J is TRBJ1-5 and V is TRBV12-5, with D maybe TRBD1 (5 bases). The V end was cut by 1 base, the J end by 6 bases, with 7 bases between. The CDR3 sequence is 13 residues long. Germline V gene data show CDR1 as LGHNT and CDR2 as FRNRAP. The CDR3 nucleotides are TGTGCTAGTGGTTTGGAAACAGGTCAGCCCCAGCATTTT. It translates to CASGLETGQPQHF.

This sequence joins TRBV7-8 and TRBJ1-4; D might be TRBD1 (5 bases). The CDR3 contains 17 residues. In germline, CDR1 is SGHVS, CDR2 FQNEAQ. Trimming shortened V by 0 bases and J by 5 bases, and 16 bases separated the two germline ends. CDR3 bases: TGTGCCAGCAGCTTAGCCCCCACGGGGGGATTCAATGAAAAACTGTTTTTT. It yields the protein CASSLAPTGGFNEKLFF.

This clone was observed once. The chain combines TRBV11-2 with TRBJ2-1; 7 bases fit TRBD1. This CDR3 is built from 16 residues. In germline, CDR1 is SGHAT, CDR2 FQNNGV. V was clipped by 5 bases and J by 1 base; unmatched bases: 8. In nucleotides, the CDR3 is TGTGCCAGCAGCCTTGGACAGGTCTTATCCTACAATGAGCAGTTCTTC. Its protein product is CASSLGQVLSYNEQFF.

J is TRBJ2-5 and V is TRBV3-1 (or the pseudogene TRBV3-2), with 9 bases fitting TRBD2. Germline CDR1 is LGHDT and CDR2 is YNNKEL (reference sequence). Trimming removed 4 bases from V and 2 bases from J; junction bases left unmatched: 2. CDR3 length equals 14 residues. CDR3 amino acids: CASSLTSGQETQYF. The CDR3 DNA reads TGTGCCAGCAGCCTAACTAGCGGGCAAGAGACCCAGTACTTC.

The CDR3 protein is CASRTTGGRGNTIYF. CDR3 in DNA: TGTGCCAGCAGAACCACAGGGGGCAGAGGAAACACCATATATTTT. This chain links TRBV6-5 with TRBJ1-3; 9 nucleotides align to TRBD1. After removal of 6 bases from V and 4 bases from J, the junction contained 7 bases not matched to a gene. The CDR3 consists of 15 residues. Germline-derived CDR1 and CDR2 are MNHEY and SVGAGI.

The V call is TRBV27, the J call TRBJ2-3, with D possibly TRBD1 on 5 matching bases. CDR1 and CDR2 (germline): MNHEY, SMNVEV (reference sequence). The CDR3 is 14 residues long. V shed 5 bases and J shed 3 bases, with 12 bases lying between them. CDR3 sequence reads: CASSGHRSTDTQYF. DNA of the CDR3: TGTGCCAGCAGTGGACACCGAAGTACAGATACGCAGTATTTT.

This chain links TRBV19 with TRBJ1-3; maybe TRBD1 (5 bases). Trimming cost V 5 bases and J 4 bases, with 9 bases left between them. Germline V CDR1 and CDR2: LNHDA, SQIVND (reference sequence). The CDR3 is made up of 13 amino acids. The CDR3 coding sequence is TGTGCCAGTAGTTCTGGGGGGGGAAACACCATATATTTT. Translating it yields CASSSGGGNTIYF.

This chain links TRBV5-1 with TRBJ1-5, with D perhaps matching TRBD1 (6 bases). The CDR3 runs 13 residues. Germline CDR1 and CDR2: SGHRS and YFSETQ. V gave up 4 bases and J gave up 4 bases, with 9 bases separating them. CDR3 coding DNA: TGCGCCAGCAGCCAGGGGCTGAATCAGCCCCAGCATTTT. The encoded protein is CASSQGLNQPQHF.

This chain uses TRBV11-2 with TRBJ1-3, with D possibly TRBD1 on 5 matching bases. Germline-derived CDR1 and CDR2 are SGHAT and FQNNGV. Trimming stripped 5 bases from V and 5 bases from J, with 16 bases between. The CDR3 loop spans 15 amino acids. The CDR3 nucleotides read TGTGCCAGCAGCACCGGGACTCTCCATAGAAACACCATATATTTT. Its translation is CASSTGTLHRNTIYF. The variable domain in full, completed from reference TRBV11-2 and TRBJ1-3, reads EAGVAQSPRYKIIEKRQSVAFWCNPISGHATLYWYQQILGQGPKLLIQFQNNGVVDDSQLPKDRFSAERLKGVDSTLKIQPAKLEDSAVYLCASSTGTLHRNTIYFGEGSWLTVV.

This chain joins TRBV3-1 (or the pseudogene TRBV3-2) and TRBJ1-2; D not resolved. From germline, CDR1 is LGHDT and CDR2 YNNKEL (reference sequence). The V end was cut by 2 bases, the J end by 4 bases, with 11 bases between. The CDR3 loop spans 14 amino acids. The CDR3 DNA sequence: TGTGCCAGCAGCCAACAGAGGCCGGCCTATGGCTACACCTTC. Translating gives CASSQQRPAYGYTF.

The chain uses TRBV12-3 or TRBV12-4 and TRBJ1-1; D unresolved. The CDR3 covers 13 residues. Trimming cost V 6 bases and J 0 bases, with 8 bases left between them. CDR3 protein: CASSRTVNTEAFF. CDR3 bases: TGTGCCAGCAGCCGAACAGTGAACACTGAAGCTTTCTTT.

The rearrangement links TRBV6-5 to TRBJ2-1; 7 nucleotides line up with TRBD2. V dropped 6 bases and J dropped 9; count of bases not matched to a gene: 8. Germline V gives CDR1 MNHEY, CDR2 SVGAGI. The CDR3 covers 13 residues. The CDR3 nucleotides are TGTGCCAGCAGCCCCATGGGCGGGGGTGAGCAGTTCTTC. This encodes CASSPMGGGEQFF.

Judged by abundance, this clone is medium-sized (0.01 to 0.1%). At one boundary the junction diverges from the germline segment, which might be a read error. DNA of the CDR3: TGTGCCAGCAGCCAAGTGGGAGGAGCGACTAGCGGGGTTTTC. It codes for CASSQVGGATSGVF. The chain links TRBV4-2 to TRBJ2-7; 11 positions agree with TRBD2. Germline V CDR1 and CDR2: LGHNA, YNFKEQ. The CDR3 loop spans 14 amino acids.

The chain employs TRBV12-5 and TRBJ1-5; 7 bases are a match to TRBD1. The length of the CDR3 is 15 residues. With V trimmed by 7 bases and J by 0 bases, 6 bases remained unmatched. Germline-derived CDR1 and CDR2 are LGHNT and FRNRAP. CDR3 sequence reads: CASAQGQISNQPQHF. The CDR3 DNA follows: TGTGCTAGTGCCCAGGGACAGATTAGCAATCAGCCCCAGCATTTT.